The clone carrying this T cell receptor (beta chain) was counted a few times. What it recognizes is unknown. The V gene's germline CDR1 is MDHEN and CDR2 SYDVKM. This CDR3 spans 12 amino acids. V shed 4 bases and J shed 3 bases, with 7 bases lying between them. This record belongs to a study of T-cell reconstitution after alpha-beta-depleted transplantation in children. Study-level findings and limits: After transplant, at about two months, alpha-beta T cells were reportedly derived from several hundred expanded graft clones. T cells produced anew were the main source of T-cell counts and diversity one year after transplant. Surviving thymic progenitors and recipient T cells were the source of high TCRbeta diversity at day 60 in some patients.

Unique molecular identifiers were used to barcode this TCRbeta library. Each CDR3 protein gets one entry after TCRdb re-called the PCR reads with MiXCR. The table lists approximately 430,000 distinct CDR3 sequences, about 17% of them singletons, with approximately 29% in the top ten. This sequence originates from a boy under two years old who had a stem cell transplant for Wiskott-Aldrich syndrome, so the T cells may come from the graft donor. This material consisted of PBMCs, mostly from graft donor cells, taken 360 days after TCRalphabeta/CD19-depleted stem cell transplant. V is TRBV28 and J is TRBJ2-7; D is undetermined. The CDR3, as DNA: TGTGCCAGCAGTTCACTTGTCTACGAGCAGTACTTC. As protein: CASSSLVYEQYF.